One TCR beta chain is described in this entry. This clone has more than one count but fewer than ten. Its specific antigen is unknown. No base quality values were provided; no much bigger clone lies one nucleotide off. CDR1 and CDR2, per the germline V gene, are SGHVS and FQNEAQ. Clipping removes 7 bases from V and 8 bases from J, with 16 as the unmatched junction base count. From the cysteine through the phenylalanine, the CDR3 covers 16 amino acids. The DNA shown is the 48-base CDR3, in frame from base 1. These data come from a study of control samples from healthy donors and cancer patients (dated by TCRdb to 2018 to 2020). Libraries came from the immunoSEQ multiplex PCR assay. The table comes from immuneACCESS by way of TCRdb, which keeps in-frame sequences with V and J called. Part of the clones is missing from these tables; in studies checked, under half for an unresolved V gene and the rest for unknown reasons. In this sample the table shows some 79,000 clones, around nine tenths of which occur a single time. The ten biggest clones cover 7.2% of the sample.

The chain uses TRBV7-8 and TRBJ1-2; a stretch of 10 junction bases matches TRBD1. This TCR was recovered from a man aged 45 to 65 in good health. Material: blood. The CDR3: CASTTAFRQGAGGYTF. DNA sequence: TGTGCCAGCACCACGGCATTCCGACAGGGGGCCGGGGGCTACACCTTC.